This record concerns one TCR beta chain sequence. The sample comes from a study of blood T cell repertoires in COVID-19. As for the study in general: Nucleic acid was either cDNA or gDNA, and it came from T cells, B-cell-depleted T cells, or PBMCs.

Original processing notes: Cell counts per sample came from amplifying reference gene primers. Repertoires were generated with immunoSEQ multiplex PCR, while TCRdb's copy carries only in-frame clones and drops some. V, J and clone size were drawn from that table, and D and trimming were deduced from the DNA. Of 150,000 to 200,000 clones in the sample, roughly nine tenths were seen once. Trimming left V 3 bases short and J 2 bases short, with 5 bases between. This CDR3 has 13 residues. CDR1 and CDR2 from the germline V gene are KGHSH and LQKENI. Sequenced sample: peripheral blood. The genes are TRBV18 and TRBJ1-5; D is ambiguous. This sequence was found in a man between 65 and 85 years old with active or convalescent COVID-19. CDR3 bases: TGTGCCAGCTCACCCGCGGGCAATCAGCCCCAGCATTTT. This sequence encodes CASSPAGNQPQHF.